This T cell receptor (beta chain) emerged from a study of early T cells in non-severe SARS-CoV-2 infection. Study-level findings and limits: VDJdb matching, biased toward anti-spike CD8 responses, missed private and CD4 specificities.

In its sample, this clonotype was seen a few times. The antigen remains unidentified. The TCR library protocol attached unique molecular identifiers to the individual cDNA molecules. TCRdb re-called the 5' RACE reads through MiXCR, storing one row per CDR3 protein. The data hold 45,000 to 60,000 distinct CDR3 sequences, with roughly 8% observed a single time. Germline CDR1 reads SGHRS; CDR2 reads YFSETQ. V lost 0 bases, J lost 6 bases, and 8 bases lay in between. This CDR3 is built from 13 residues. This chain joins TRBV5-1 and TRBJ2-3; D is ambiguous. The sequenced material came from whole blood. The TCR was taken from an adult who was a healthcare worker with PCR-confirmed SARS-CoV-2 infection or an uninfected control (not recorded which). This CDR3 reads CASSLGQADTQYF. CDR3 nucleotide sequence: TGCGCCAGCAGCTTGGGCCAGGCCGATACGCAGTATTTT.